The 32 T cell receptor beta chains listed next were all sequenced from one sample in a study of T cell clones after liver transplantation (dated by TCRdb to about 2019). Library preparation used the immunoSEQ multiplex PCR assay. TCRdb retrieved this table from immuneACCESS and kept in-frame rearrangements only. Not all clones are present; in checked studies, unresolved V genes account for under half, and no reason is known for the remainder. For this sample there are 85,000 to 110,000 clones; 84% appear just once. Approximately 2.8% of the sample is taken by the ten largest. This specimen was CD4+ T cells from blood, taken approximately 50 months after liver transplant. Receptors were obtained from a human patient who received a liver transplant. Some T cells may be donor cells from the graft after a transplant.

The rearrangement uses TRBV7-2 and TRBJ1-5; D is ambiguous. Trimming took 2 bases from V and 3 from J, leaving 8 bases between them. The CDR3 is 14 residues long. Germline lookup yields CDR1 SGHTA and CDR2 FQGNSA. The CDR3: CASSLMGNNQPQHF. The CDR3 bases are TGTGCCAGCAGCTTAATGGGGAACAATCAGCCCCAGCATTTT.

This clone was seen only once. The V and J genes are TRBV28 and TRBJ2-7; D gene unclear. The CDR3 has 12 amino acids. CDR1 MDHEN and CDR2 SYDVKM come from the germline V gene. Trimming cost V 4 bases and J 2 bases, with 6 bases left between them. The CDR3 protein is CASSSLTYEQYF. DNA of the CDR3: TGTGCCAGCAGTTCTCTCACCTACGAGCAGTACTTC.

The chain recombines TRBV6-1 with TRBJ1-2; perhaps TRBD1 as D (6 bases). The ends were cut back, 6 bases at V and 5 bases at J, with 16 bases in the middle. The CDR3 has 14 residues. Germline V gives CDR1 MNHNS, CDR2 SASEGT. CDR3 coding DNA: TGTGCCAGCAGCCAGGACAGAGGCAGTTATGGCTACACCTTC. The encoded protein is CASSQDRGSYGYTF.

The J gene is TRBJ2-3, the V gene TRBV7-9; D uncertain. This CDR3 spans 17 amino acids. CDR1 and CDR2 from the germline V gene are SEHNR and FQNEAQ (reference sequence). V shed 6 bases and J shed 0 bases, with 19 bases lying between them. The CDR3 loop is CASSSGRSLRSTDTQYF. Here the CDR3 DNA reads TGTGCCAGCAGTTCTGGGCGGAGCCTTCGTAGCACAGATACGCAGTATTTT.

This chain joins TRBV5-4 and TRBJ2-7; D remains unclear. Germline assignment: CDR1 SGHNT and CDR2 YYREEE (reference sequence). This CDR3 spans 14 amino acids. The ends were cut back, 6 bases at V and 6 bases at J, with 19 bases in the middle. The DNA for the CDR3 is TGTGCCAGCAACAACCGAACGGTTGTGCGCGAGCAGTACTTC. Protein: CASNNRTVVREQYF.

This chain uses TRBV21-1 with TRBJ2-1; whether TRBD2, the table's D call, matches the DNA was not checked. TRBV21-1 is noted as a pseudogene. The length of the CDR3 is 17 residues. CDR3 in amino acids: CASSKVSGGSSYNEQFF. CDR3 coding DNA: TGTGCCAGCAGCAAAGTTTCGGGCGGGAGTTCCTACAATGAGCAGTTCTTC.

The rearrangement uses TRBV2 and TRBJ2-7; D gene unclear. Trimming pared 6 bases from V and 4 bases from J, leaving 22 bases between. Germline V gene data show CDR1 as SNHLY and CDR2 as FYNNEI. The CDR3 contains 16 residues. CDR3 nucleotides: TGTGCCAGCAGAGAAAAGTTCCGGGCCTCCCGATACGAGCAGTACTTC. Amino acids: CASREKFRASRYEQYF.

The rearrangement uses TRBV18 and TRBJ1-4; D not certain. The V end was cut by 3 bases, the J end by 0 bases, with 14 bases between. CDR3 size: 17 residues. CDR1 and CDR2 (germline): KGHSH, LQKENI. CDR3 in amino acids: CASSPRGQSATNEKLFF. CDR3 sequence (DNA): TGTGCCAGCTCACCCCGAGGTCAGTCTGCAACTAATGAAAAACTGTTTTTT. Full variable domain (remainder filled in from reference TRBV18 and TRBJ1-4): NAGVMQNPRHLVRRRGQEARLRCSPMKGHSHVYWYRQLPEEGLKFMVYLQKENIIDESGMPKERFSAEFPKEGPSILRIQQVVRGDSAAYFCASSPRGQSATNEKLFFGSGTQLSVL.

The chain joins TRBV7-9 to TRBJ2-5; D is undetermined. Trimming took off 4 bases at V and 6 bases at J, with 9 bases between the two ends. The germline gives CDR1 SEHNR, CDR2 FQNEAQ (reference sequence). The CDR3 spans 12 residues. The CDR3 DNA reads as TGTGCCAGCAGCTCAGGAGTAAAGACCCAGTACTTC. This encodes CASSSGVKTQYF.

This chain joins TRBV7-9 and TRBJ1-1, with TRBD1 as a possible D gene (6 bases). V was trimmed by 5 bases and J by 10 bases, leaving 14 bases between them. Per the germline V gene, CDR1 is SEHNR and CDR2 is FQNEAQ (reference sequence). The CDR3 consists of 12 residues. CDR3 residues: CASSIMTGLAFF. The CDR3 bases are TGTGCCAGCAGCATAATGACAGGCCTAGCTTTCTTT.

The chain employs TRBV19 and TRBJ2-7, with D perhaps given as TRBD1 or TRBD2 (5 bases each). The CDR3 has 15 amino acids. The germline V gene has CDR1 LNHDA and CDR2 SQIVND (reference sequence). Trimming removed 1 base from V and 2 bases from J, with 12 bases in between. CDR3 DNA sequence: TGTGCCAGTAGTATAGTACGGGGACCTACCTACGAGCAGTACTTC. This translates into CASSIVRGPTYEQYF. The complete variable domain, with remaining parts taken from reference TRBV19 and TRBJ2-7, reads DGGITQSPKYLFRKEGQNVTLSCEQNLNHDAMYWYRQDPGQGLRLIYYSQIVNDFQKGDIAEGYSVSREKKESFPLTVTSAQKNPTAFYLCASSIVRGPTYEQYFGPGTRLTVT.

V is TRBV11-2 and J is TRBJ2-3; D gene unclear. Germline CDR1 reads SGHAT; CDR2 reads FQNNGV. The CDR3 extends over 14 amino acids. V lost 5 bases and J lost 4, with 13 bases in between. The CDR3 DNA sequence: TGTGCCAGCAGCCCACCCCCTGCACCAGATACGCAGTATTTT. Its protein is CASSPPPAPDTQYF.

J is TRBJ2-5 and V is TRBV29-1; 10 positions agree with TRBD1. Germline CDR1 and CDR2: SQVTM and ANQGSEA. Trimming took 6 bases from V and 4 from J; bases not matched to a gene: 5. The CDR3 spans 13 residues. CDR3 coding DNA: TGCAGCGTCCGACAGGGGGCGGGAGAGACCCAGTACTTC. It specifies CSVRQGAGETQYF.

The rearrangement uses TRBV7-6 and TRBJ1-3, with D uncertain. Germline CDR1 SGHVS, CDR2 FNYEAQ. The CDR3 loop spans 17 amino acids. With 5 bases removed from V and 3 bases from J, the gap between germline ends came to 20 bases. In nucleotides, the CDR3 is TGTGCCAGCAGCCCGCAAGTTGGCGGGCCTTTTGGAAACACCATATATTTT. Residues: CASSPQVGGPFGNTIYF.

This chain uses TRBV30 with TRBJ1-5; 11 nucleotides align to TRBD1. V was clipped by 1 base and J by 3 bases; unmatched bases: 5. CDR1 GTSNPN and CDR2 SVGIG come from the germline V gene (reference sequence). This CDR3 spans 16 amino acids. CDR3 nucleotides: TGTGCCTGGAGTGCCGGGACAGGGGGGGCCAATCAGCCCCAGCATTTT. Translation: CAWSAGTGGANQPQHF.

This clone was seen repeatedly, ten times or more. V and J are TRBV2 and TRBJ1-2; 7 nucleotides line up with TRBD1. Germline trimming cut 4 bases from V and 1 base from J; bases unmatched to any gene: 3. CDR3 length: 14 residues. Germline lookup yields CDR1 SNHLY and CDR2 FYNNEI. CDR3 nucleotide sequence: TGTGCCAGCAGTGGGTCAGGGGGTAACTATGGCTACACCTTC. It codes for CASSGSGGNYGYTF.

The CDR3 DNA is TGTGCCAGCAGCAAGACAGGGGTATGGACCGGGGAGCTGTTTTTT. This translates into CASSKTGVWTGELFF. The chain links TRBV21-1 to TRBJ2-2; the table's D call, TRBD1, was not checked against the DNA. TRBV21-1 is designated a pseudogene. CDR3 length equals 15 residues.

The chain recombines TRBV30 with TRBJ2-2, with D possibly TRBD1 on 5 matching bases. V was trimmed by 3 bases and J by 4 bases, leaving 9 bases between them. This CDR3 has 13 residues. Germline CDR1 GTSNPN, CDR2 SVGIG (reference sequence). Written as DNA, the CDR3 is TGTGCCTGGAGCCAGACAGTCACCGGGGAGCTGTTTTTT. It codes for CAWSQTVTGELFF.

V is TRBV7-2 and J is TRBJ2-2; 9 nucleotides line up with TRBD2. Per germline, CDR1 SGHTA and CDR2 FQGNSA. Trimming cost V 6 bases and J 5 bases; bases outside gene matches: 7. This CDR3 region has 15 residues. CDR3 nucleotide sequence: TGTGCCAGCAGTTGGAGCGGGAGGAGGACCGGGGAGCTGTTTTTT. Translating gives CASSWSGRRTGELFF.

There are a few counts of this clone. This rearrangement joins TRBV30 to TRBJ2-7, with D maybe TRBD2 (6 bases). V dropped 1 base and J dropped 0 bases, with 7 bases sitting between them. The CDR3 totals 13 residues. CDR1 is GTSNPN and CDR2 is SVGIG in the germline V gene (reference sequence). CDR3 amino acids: CAWSAGVSYEQYF. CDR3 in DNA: TGTGCCTGGAGTGCGGGAGTCTCCTACGAGCAGTACTTC.

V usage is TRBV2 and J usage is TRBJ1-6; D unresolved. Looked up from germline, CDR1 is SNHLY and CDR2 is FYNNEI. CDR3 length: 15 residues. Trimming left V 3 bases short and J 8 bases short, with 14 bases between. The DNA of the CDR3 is TGTGCCAGCAGTGATAACGGCAGAGTTTATTCACCCCTCCACTTT. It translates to CASSDNGRVYSPLHF. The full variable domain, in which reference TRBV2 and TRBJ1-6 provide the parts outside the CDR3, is EPEVTQTPSHQVTQMGQEVILRCVPISNHLYFYWYRQILGQKVEFLVSFYNNEISEKSEIFDDQFSVERPDGSNFTLKIRSTKLEDSAMYFCASSDNGRVYSPLHFGNGTRLTVT.

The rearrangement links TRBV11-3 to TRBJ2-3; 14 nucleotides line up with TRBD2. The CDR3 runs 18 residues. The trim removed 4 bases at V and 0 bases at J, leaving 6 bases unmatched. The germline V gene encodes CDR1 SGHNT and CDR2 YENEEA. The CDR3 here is CASSYGTSGSGSTDTQYF. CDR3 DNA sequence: TGTGCCAGCAGCTATGGGACTAGCGGGAGTGGTAGCACAGATACGCAGTATTTT.

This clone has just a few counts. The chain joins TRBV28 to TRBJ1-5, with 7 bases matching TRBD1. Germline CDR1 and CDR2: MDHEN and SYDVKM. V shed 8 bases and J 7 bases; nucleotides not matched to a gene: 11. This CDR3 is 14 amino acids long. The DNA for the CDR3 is TGTGCCAGCCGAACAGGGGTGGTAGGCCAGCCCCAGCATTTT. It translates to CASRTGVVGQPQHF.

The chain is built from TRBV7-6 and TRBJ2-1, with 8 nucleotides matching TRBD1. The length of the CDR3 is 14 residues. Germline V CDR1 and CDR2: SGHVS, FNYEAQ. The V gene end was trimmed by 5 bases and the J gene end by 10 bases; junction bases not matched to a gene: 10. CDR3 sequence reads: CASSPRQGAQEQFF. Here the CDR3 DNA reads TGTGCCAGCAGCCCCCGCCAGGGGGCCCAAGAGCAGTTCTTC.

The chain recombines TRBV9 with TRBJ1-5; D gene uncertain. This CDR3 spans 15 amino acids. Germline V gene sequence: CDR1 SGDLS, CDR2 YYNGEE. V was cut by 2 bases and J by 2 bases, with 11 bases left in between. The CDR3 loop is CASSVGGSGNQPQHF. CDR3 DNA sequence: TGTGCCAGCAGCGTCGGCGGGTCGGGCAATCAGCCCCAGCATTTT.

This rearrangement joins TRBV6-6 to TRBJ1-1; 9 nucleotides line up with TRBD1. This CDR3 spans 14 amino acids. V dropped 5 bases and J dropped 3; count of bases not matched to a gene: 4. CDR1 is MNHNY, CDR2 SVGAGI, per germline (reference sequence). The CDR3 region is CASSTGQGYTEAFF. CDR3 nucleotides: TGTGCCAGCAGTACCGGACAGGGGTACACTGAAGCTTTCTTT.

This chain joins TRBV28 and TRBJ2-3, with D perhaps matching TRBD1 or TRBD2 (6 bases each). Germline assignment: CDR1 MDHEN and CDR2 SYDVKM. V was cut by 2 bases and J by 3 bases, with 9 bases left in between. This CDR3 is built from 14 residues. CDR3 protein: CASSLGGTTDTQYF. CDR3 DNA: TGTGCCAGCAGTTTAGGGGGGACAACAGATACGCAGTATTTT.

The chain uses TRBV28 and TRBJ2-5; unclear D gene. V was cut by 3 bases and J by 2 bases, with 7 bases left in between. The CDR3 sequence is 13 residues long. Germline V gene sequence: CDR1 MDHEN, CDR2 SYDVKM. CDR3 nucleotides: TGTGCCAGCAGTTTGATCCGGCAAGAGACCCAGTACTTC. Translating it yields CASSLIRQETQYF. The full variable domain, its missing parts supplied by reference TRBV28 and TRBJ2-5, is DVKVTQSSRYLVKRTGEKVFLECVQDMDHENMFWYRQDPGLGLRLIYFSYDVKMKEKGDIPEGYSVSREKKERFSLILESASTNQTSMYLCASSLIRQETQYFGPGTRLLVL.

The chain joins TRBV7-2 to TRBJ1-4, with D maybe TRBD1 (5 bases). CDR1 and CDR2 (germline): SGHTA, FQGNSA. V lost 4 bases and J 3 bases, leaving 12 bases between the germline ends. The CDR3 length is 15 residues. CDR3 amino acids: CASSSQGYANEKLFF. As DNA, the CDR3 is TGTGCCAGCAGCTCCCAGGGATATGCTAATGAAAAACTGTTTTTT.

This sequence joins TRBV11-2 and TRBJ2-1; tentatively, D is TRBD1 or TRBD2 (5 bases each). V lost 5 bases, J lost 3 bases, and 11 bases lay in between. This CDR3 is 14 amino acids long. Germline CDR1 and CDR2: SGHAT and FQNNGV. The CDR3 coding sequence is TGTGCCAGCAGCAGGGACGCCGTCTACAATGAGCAGTTCTTC. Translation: CASSRDAVYNEQFF.

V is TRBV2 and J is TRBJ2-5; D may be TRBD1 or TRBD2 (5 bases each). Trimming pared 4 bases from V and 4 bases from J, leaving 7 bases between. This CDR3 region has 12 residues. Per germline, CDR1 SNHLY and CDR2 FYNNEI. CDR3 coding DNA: TGTGCCAGCAGTGGTGGGGGAGAGACCCAGTACTTC. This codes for CASSGGGETQYF.

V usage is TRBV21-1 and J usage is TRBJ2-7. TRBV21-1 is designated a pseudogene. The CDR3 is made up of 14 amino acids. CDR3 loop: CASSRRRRSYEQYF. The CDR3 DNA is TGTGCCAGCAGCAGAAGACGCCGCTCCTACGAGCAGTACTTC.